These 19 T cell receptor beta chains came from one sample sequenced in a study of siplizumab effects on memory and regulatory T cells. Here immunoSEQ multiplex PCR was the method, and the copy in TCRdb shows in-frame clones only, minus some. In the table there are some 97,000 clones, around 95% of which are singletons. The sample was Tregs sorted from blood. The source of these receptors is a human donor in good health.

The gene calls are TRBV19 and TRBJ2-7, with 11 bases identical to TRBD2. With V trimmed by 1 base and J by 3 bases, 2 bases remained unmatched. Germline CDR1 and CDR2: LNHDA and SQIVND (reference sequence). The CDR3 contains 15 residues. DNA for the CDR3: TGTGCCAGTAGTATAGCCGGGACTAGCGGCTACGAGCAGTACTTC. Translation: CASSIAGTSGYEQYF.

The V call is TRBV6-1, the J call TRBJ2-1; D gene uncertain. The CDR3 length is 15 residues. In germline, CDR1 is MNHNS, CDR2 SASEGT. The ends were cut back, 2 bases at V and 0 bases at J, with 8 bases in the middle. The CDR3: CASSEFQSSYNEQFF. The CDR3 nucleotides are TGTGCCAGCAGTGAATTTCAGAGCTCCTACAATGAGCAGTTCTTC.

Written as DNA, the CDR3 is TGTGCCAGCAGCTTCGGGGGGGGCCTCCAGCCCCAGCATTTT. Translation: CASSFGGGLQPQHF. The chain employs TRBV7-9 and TRBJ1-5; a possible D gene is TRBD1 (6 bases). The CDR3 contains 14 residues. Trimming took off 3 bases at V and 7 bases at J, with 13 bases between the two ends. Germline V gene sequence: CDR1 SEHNR, CDR2 FQNEAQ (reference sequence).

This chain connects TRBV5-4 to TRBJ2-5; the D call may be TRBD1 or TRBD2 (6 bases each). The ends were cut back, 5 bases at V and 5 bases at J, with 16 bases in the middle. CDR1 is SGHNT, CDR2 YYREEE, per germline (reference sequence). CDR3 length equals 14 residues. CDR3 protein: CASRLGGKLETQYF. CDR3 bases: TGTGCCAGCAGATTAGGGGGGAAACTGGAGACCCAGTACTTC.

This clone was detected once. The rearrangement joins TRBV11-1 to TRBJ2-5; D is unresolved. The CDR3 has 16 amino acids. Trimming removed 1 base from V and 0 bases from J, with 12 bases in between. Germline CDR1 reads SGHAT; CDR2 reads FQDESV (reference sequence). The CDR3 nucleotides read TGTGCCAGCAGCTTAGGGTTTAGGAGAGACCAAGAGACCCAGTACTTC. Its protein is CASSLGFRRDQETQYF.

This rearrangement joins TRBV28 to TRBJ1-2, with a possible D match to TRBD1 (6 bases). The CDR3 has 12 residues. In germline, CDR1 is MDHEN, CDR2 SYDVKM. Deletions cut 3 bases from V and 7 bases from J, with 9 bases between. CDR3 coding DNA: TGTGCCAGCAGTTTGGGGGGGCGTGGCTACACCTTC. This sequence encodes CASSLGGRGYTF.

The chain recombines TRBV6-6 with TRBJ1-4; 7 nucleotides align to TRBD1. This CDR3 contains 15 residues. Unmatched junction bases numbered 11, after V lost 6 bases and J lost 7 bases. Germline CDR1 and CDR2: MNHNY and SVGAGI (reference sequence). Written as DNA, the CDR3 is TGTGCCAGCAGCCACCAGACAGGGTATCGTGAAAAACTGTTTTTT. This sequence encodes CASSHQTGYREKLFF.

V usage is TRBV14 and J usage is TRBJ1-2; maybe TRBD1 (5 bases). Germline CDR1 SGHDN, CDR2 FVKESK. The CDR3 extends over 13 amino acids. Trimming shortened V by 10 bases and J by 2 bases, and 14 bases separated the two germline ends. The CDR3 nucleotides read TGTGCCATCCAACAGGTAGGGAACTATGGCTACACCTTC. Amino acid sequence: CAIQQVGNYGYTF.

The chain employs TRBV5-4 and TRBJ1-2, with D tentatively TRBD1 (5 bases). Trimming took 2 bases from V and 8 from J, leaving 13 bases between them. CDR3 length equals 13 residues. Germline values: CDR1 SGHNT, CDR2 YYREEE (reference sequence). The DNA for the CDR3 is TGTGCCAGCAGCTTCCAACCAGGGCGCGGCTACACCTTC. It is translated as CASSFQPGRGYTF.

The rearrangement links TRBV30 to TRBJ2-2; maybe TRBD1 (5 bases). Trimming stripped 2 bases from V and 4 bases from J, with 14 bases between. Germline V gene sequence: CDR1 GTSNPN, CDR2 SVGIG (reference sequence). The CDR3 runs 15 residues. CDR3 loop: CAWSSDSLFTGELFF. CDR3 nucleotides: TGTGCCTGGAGTAGCGACAGCCTTTTCACCGGGGAGCTGTTTTTT.

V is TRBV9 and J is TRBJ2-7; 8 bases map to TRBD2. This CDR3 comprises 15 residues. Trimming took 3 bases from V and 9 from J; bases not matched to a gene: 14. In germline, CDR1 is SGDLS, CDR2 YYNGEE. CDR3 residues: CASSEGSGSLYRQYF. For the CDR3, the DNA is TGTGCCAGCAGCGAGGGGAGCGGGAGCCTTTATCGGCAGTACTTC.

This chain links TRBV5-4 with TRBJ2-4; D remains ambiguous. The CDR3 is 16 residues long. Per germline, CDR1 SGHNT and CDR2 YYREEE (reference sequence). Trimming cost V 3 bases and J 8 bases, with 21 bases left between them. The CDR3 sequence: CASSSKRSGRWDIQYF. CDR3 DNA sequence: TGTGCCAGCAGCTCCAAACGTTCCGGAAGGTGGGACATTCAGTACTTC.

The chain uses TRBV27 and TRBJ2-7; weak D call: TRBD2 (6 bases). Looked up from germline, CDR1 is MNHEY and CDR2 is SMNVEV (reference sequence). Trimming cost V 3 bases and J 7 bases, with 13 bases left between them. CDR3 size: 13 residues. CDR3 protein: CASSLMGTGEQYF. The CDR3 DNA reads TGTGCCAGCAGTTTGATGGGGACTGGGGAGCAGTACTTC.

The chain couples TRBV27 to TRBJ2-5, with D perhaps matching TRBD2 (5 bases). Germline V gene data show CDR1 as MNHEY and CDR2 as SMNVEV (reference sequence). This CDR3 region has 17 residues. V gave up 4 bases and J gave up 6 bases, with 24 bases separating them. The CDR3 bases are TGTGCCAGCAGTTCTAAAATGGATGGGAGTCTCCTAAAGACCCAGTACTTC. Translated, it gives CASSSKMDGSLLKTQYF.

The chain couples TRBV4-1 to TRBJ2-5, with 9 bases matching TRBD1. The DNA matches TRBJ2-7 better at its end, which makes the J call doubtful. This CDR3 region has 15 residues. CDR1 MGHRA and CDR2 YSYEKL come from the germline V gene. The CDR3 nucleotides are TGCGCCAGCAGCCAACCGGGACAGGGACCTCACGAGCAGTACTTC. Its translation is CASSQPGQGPHEQYF.

In nucleotides, the CDR3 is TGTGCCAGCAGCCCCGAGAGAGCGGGGGGCACAGATACGCAGTATTTT. Residues: CASSPERAGGTDTQYF. The V gene is TRBV27, the J gene TRBJ2-3, with 8 nucleotides matching TRBD2. This CDR3 region has 16 residues. Germline V CDR1 and CDR2: MNHEY, SMNVEV (reference sequence). Trimming cost V 6 bases and J 1 base; bases outside gene matches: 9.

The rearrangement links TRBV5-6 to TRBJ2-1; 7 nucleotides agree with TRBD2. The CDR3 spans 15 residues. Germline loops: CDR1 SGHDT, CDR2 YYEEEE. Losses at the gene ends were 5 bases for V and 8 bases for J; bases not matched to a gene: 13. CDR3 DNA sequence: TGTGCCAGCAGAGGTTCAACCCGACTAGCCCATGAGCAGTTCTTC. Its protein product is CASRGSTRLAHEQFF.

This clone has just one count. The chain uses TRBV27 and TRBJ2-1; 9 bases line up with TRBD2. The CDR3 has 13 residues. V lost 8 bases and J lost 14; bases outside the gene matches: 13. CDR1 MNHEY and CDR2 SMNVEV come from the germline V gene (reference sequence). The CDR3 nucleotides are TGTGCCAGCGGGCTAGCGGGAATAGCGCGAAAGTTCTTC. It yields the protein CASGLAGIARKFF.

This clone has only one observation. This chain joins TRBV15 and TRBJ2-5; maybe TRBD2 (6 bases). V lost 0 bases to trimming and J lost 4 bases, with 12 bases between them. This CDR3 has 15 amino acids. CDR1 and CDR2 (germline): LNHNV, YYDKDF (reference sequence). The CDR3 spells CATSRDQTRGETQYF. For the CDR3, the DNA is TGTGCCACCAGCAGAGATCAGACTAGGGGAGAGACCCAGTACTTC.